Sequencing of this T cell receptor beta chain was carried out in a study of T cell clusters in autoimmune cytopenias. This clonotype registers large by frequency. Its antigen is still unknown. Some 39,000 genome equivalents of blood DNA were amplified for TRB. The CDR3 sequence is 20 residues long. CDR1 is LNHDA and CDR2 is SQIVND in the germline V gene (reference sequence). The study, taken as a whole, reports: Functional roles of the in silico T cell clusters still await experimental validation. No cluster-lack signature appeared between secondary cytopenia and chronic lymphocytic leukemia patients, apparently due to lymphoma masking. Healthy donors had approximately 2.9-fold more exclusive TRB clusters than active autoimmune hepatitis patients. Physiological T cell clusters of healthy donors were apparently absent in primary autoimmune cytopenia patients.

One tube held mixed TRB-A and TRB-B primer pools for touch-down PCR. TCRdb reprocessed the multiplex PCR reads, with one entry per CDR3 protein and no DNA. This sample contains over 3,000 distinct CDR3 sequences. This receptor was taken from a human donor with an autoimmune cytopenia or autoimmune hepatitis (not recorded which). The rearrangement uses TRBV19 and TRBJ2-1; TCRdb selects TRBD2, and the lack of DNA leaves this call unchecked. The sample comprised peripheral blood. The CDR3 loop is CASSPPQLAGGPLTYNEQFF.